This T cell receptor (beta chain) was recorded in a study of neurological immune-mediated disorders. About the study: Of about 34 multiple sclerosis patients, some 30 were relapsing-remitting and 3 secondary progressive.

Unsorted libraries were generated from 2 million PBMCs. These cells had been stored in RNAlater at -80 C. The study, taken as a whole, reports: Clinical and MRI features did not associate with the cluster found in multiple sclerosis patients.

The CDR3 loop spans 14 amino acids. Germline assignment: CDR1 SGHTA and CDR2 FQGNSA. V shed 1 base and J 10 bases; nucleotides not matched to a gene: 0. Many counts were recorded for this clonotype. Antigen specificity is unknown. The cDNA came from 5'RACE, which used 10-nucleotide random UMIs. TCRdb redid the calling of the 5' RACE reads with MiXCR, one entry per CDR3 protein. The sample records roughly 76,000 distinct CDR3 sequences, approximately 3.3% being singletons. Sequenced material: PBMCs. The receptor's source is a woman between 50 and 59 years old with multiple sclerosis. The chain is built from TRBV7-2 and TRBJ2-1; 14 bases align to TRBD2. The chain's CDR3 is CASSLGTSGREQFF. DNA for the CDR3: TGTGCCAGCAGCTTAGGGACTAGCGGGAGGGAGCAGTTCTTC.